This T cell receptor (beta chain) was sequenced in a study of T cells in Graves' hyperthyroidism and ophthalmopathy. Amplification of TCR beta CDR3 regions was performed using RNA transcripts as template. A set of HTBI primers served as the primers for a first-round RT-PCR of the TCR CDR3. TCRdb re-analysed the multiplex PCR reads in MiXCR, keeping a single row per CDR3 protein. The table records 96,000 or so distinct CDR3 sequences, around 50% of them present only once. Newly diagnosed hyperthyroidism patients aged 18 to 65 years had disease lasting under 2 months. Lactation, pregnancy, other autoimmune disease or uncontrolled infection excluded patients. PBMCs were collected from an approximately 10 ml volume of fresh peripheral blood. This clonotype has a count of ten or more. Germline loops: CDR1 DFQATT, CDR2 SNEGSKA (reference sequence). CDR3 size: 17 residues. Trimming cost V 6 bases and J 4 bases, with 22 bases left between them.

This TCR was recovered from a woman between 40 and 50 years old with Graves' hyperthyroidism. The rearrangement joins TRBV20-1 to TRBJ2-6, with D maybe TRBD2 (6 bases). What was sequenced was blood. The CDR3 bases are TGCAGTGCCCTGGTGGGGCGGGGACGCCTGGGGGCCAACGTCCTGACTTTC. Its translation is CSALVGRGRLGANVLTF.